The 22 T cell receptor beta chains in this list originate from one sample, sequenced in a study of blood T cell repertoires in COVID-19. Some clones are missing from TCRdb's copy, which holds only in-frame ones; the method was immunoSEQ multiplex PCR. The sample contains 250,000 or so clones, about nine tenths of which appear only once. Source material: PBMCs or T cells enriched from blood (not recorded which). These TCRs come from a man between 40 and 49 years old who had recovered from COVID-19.

J is TRBJ1-1 and V is TRBV11-2, with a weak D call TRBD1 (5 bases). The germline V and J ends were trimmed by 5 bases and 10 bases, with 23 bases remaining between them. The CDR3 extends over 15 amino acids. Germline CDR1 and CDR2: SGHAT and FQNNGV. CDR3 sequence: CASSTWTNPQAGAFF. CDR3 nucleotide sequence: TGTGCCAGCAGCACCTGGACTAACCCACAGGCGGGAGCTTTCTTT.

V is TRBV28 and J is TRBJ1-2; 7 positions agree with TRBD1. CDR1 and CDR2 (germline): MDHEN, SYDVKM. The CDR3 consists of 13 residues. The ends lost 5 bases at V and 5 bases at J; junction bases unmatched: 5. The CDR3 nucleotides read TGTGCCAGCAGTCCCGGGACAGAGTATGGCTACACCTTC. It specifies CASSPGTEYGYTF.

This clone was counted a single time. The chain combines TRBV6-5 with TRBJ1-5; 7 nucleotides align to TRBD1. CDR3 size: 15 residues. J was trimmed by 6 bases and V by 5 bases; bases with no gene match: 10. Germline CDR1 and CDR2: MNHEY and SVGAGI. The CDR3 protein is CASSRKGTETQPQHF. The CDR3 DNA reads TGTGCCAGCAGTAGGAAAGGGACAGAGACTCAGCCCCAGCATTTT.

This sequence joins TRBV6-1 and TRBJ2-7; 11 positions agree with TRBD2. V gave up 2 bases and J gave up 3 bases; unmatched junction bases: 3. The CDR3 covers 15 residues. Germline-derived CDR1 and CDR2 are MNHNS and SASEGT. CDR3 sequence (DNA): TGTGCCAGCAGTGAACGCGGACTAGCGGGCTACGAGCAGTACTTC. As protein: CASSERGLAGYEQYF.

The chain employs TRBV2 and TRBJ2-7, with 11 bases fitting TRBD2. In germline, CDR1 is SNHLY, CDR2 FYNNEI. The V segment lost 8 bases and the J segment 5 bases; nucleotides outside the gene matches: 8. The CDR3 loop spans 14 amino acids. The CDR3 region has the DNA TGTGCCAGCGCACTAGCGGGAGCTATAAACGAGCAGTACTTC. It translates to CASALAGAINEQYF. The complete variable domain, with remaining parts taken from reference TRBV2 and TRBJ2-7, reads EPEVTQTPSHQVTQMGQEVILRCVPISNHLYFYWYRQILGQKVEFLVSFYNNEISEKSEIFDDQFSVERPDGSNFTLKIRSTKLEDSAMYFCASALAGAINEQYFGPGTRLTVT.

The chain combines TRBV4-1 with TRBJ1-2, with TRBD1 identical over 7 bases. Germline V gene data show CDR1 as MGHRA and CDR2 as YSYEKL. With V trimmed by 1 base and J by 8 bases, 7 bases remained unmatched. This CDR3 spans 14 amino acids. CDR3 sequence: CASSQVGQGVGYTF. DNA of the CDR3: TGCGCCAGCAGCCAAGTTGGGCAGGGGGTCGGCTACACCTTC.

This clone was seen a single time. J is TRBJ2-3 and V is TRBV7-6; 7 bases fit TRBD2. The J segment lost 2 bases and the V segment lost 1 base, leaving 9 bases of the junction unmatched. Germline CDR1 and CDR2: SGHVS and FNYEAQ. CDR3 length equals 17 residues. The CDR3 coding sequence is TGTGCCAGCAGCTTAGAAAGCGGGGAACATAACACAGATACGCAGTATTTT. This translates into CASSLESGEHNTDTQYF.

This chain connects TRBV11-2 to TRBJ1-1; D remains unclear. V was trimmed by 1 base and J by 5 bases, leaving 11 bases between them. The CDR3 extends over 14 amino acids. Per the germline V gene, CDR1 is SGHAT and CDR2 is FQNNGV. Here the CDR3 DNA reads TGTGCCAGCAGCTTAGTATCCGCGCGAACTGAAGCTTTCTTT. Translated: CASSLVSARTEAFF.

This clone has just a few counts. One junction end disagrees with the germline gene, perhaps due to a read error. This chain links TRBV7-7 with TRBJ2-2; no definite D call. The germline CDR1 and CDR2 sequences are SSHAT and FNYEAQ (reference sequence). This CDR3 region has 15 residues. CDR3 nucleotide sequence: TGTGCTAGCAGGCCAGCCGGGTCCAACACCGGGGAGCTGTTTTTT. Protein product: CASRPAGSNTGELFF.

The chain recombines TRBV28 with TRBJ2-1, with D perhaps matching TRBD2 (6 bases). Germline CDR1 reads MDHEN; CDR2 reads SYDVKM. The V end was cut by 5 bases, the J end by 8 bases, with 22 bases between. This CDR3 is built from 16 residues. CDR3 in DNA: TGTGCCAGCAGTGCGCGGGACTTACACATGGTCGATGAGCAGTTCTTC. This encodes CASSARDLHMVDEQFF.

The V and J genes are TRBV2 and TRBJ2-1, with 7 bases identical to TRBD2. This CDR3 contains 16 residues. Germline V CDR1 and CDR2: SNHLY, FYNNEI. Losses at the gene ends were 2 bases for V and 4 bases for J; bases not matched to a gene: 8. The chain's CDR3 is CASSEKRLAVYNEQFF. The DNA for the CDR3 is TGTGCCAGCAGTGAAAAGAGACTAGCAGTTTACAATGAGCAGTTCTTC.

The genes are TRBV6-5 and TRBJ2-7; D is perhaps TRBD1 (6 bases). Germline V gene sequence: CDR1 MNHEY, CDR2 SVGAGI. Trimming removed 6 bases at V and 3 bases at J, with 9 bases between. CDR3 length: 12 amino acids. The CDR3 coding sequence is TGTGCCAGCAGCCAGGGGCGCTACGAGCAGTACTTC. This translates into CASSQGRYEQYF.

The chain employs TRBV20-1 and TRBJ1-3, with 9 positions matching TRBD1. Germline V gene data show CDR1 as DFQATT and CDR2 as SNEGSKA (reference sequence). V dropped 3 bases and J dropped 3; count of bases not matched to a gene: 9. This CDR3 comprises 16 residues. The CDR3 spells CSASEDRGLGGNTIYF. The CDR3 region has the DNA TGCAGTGCTAGTGAGGACAGGGGACTTGGTGGAAACACCATATATTTT.

The chain is built from TRBV27 and TRBJ1-5; D unresolved. Germline V CDR1 and CDR2: MNHEY, SMNVEV (reference sequence). There are 16 residues in the CDR3. Between the trimmed V and J ends, which lost 5 bases and 0 bases, there was a span of 14 bases. CDR3 sequence reads: CASSPQVYYSNQPQHF. The CDR3 DNA reads TGTGCCAGCAGTCCCCAGGTTTATTATAGCAATCAGCCCCAGCATTTT.

The chain has TRBV2 and TRBJ1-6, with 8 bases fitting TRBD1. The germline V gene has CDR1 SNHLY and CDR2 FYNNEI. The CDR3 runs 17 residues. The junction had 9 bases not matched to a gene; V was cut back by 0 bases and J by 8 bases. CDR3 residues: CASSEALGQGADSPLHF. The CDR3 DNA follows: TGTGCCAGCAGTGAAGCGCTAGGTCAGGGGGCTGATTCACCCCTCCACTTT.

This chain uses TRBV27 with TRBJ2-2; D is ambiguous. The CDR3 is 14 amino acids. V was shortened by 3 bases and J by 0 bases, with 5 bases between the two germline ends. The germline gives CDR1 MNHEY, CDR2 SMNVEV (reference sequence). As DNA, the CDR3 is TGTGCCAGCAGTTTCCGCGCGAACACCGGGGAGCTGTTTTTT. Translating it yields CASSFRANTGELFF.

The V call is TRBV6-5, the J call TRBJ2-1; the match to TRBD2 covers 7 bases. This CDR3 is built from 13 residues. J was trimmed by 8 bases and V by 10 bases; bases with no gene match: 11. Germline values: CDR1 MNHEY, CDR2 SVGAGI. The CDR3 DNA is TGTGCCACCGCGAGCGGGACCTTAGATGAGCAGTTCTTC. Protein sequence: CATASGTLDEQFF.

V and J are TRBV14 and TRBJ2-6; D remains ambiguous. The CDR3 spans 16 residues. V was cut by 2 bases and J by 0 bases, with 8 bases left in between. CDR1 SGHDN and CDR2 FVKESK come from the germline V gene. The CDR3 bases are TGTGCCAGCAGCCAAATTCCCGGCTCTGGGGCCAACGTCCTGACTTTC. Protein: CASSQIPGSGANVLTF.

The CDR3 reads CSASRTGEQYF. The CDR3 DNA reads TGCAGTGCTAGCAGGACAGGGGAGCAGTACTTC. The rearrangement links TRBV20-1 to TRBJ2-7; 8 bases line up with TRBD1. Germline V gene sequence: CDR1 DFQATT, CDR2 SNEGSKA (reference sequence). V was clipped by 3 bases and J by 7 bases; unmatched bases: 2. The CDR3 covers 11 residues.

This chain uses TRBV5-1 with TRBJ2-3; 7 nucleotides line up with TRBD1. This CDR3 region has 14 residues. The J segment lost 2 bases and the V segment lost 0 bases, leaving 0 bases of the junction unmatched. Germline V lookup: CDR1 SGHRS, CDR2 YFSETQ. CDR3 sequence (DNA): TGCGCCAGCAGCTTGGAGGGGGCCACAGATACGCAGTATTTT. This encodes CASSLEGATDTQYF.

The V call is TRBV12-3 or TRBV12-4, the J call TRBJ2-1, with D possibly being TRBD1 (6 bases). With 3 bases removed from V and 7 bases from J, the gap between germline ends came to 10 bases. This CDR3 region has 13 residues. The CDR3 DNA reads TGTGCCAGCAGTTTGTGGCAGGGGAATGAGCAGTTCTTC. Protein product: CASSLWQGNEQFF.

The sample holds one count of this clone. The chain joins TRBV5-6 to TRBJ2-3; D is unresolved. V dropped 0 bases and J dropped 2 bases, with 7 bases sitting between them. CDR1 and CDR2 (germline): SGHDT, YYEEEE. The CDR3 contains 14 residues. The chain's CDR3 is CASSLDTITDTQYF. DNA for the CDR3: TGTGCCAGCAGCTTGGACACTATCACAGATACGCAGTATTTT.